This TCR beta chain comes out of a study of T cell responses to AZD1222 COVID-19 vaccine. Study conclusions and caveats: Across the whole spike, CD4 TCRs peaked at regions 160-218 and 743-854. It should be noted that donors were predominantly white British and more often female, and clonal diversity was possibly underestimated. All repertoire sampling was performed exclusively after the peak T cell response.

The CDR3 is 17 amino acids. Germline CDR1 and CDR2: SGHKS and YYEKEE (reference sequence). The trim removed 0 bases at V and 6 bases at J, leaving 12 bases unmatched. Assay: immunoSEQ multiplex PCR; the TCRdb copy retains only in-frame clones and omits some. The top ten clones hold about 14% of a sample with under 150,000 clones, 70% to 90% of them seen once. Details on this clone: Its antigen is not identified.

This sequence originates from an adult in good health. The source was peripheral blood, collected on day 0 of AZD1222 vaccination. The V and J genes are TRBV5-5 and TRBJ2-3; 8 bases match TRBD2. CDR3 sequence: CASSLAFVGSGGDTQYF. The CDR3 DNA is TGTGCCAGCAGCTTGGCCTTCGTAGGGAGCGGGGGTGATACGCAGTATTTT. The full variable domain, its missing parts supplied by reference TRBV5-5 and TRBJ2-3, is DAGVTQSPTHLIKTRGQQVTLRCSPISGHKSVSWYQQVLGQGPQFIFQYYEKEERGRGNFPDRFSARQFPNYSSELNVNALLLGDSALYLCASSLAFVGSGGDTQYFGPGTRLTVL.